This T cell receptor (beta chain) was found in a study of blood T cell repertoires in COVID-19. CDR3 length equals 14 residues. V was shortened by 1 base and J by 4 bases, with 11 bases between the two germline ends. Germline V gene sequence: CDR1 MGHDK, CDR2 SYGVNS. Study processing details: Reference gene primer amplification gave estimated nucleated cell counts. Only in-frame clones appear in the TCRdb table, and some are missing; sequencing was by immunoSEQ multiplex PCR. That table furnishes V, J and clone size, whereas the DNA furnished D and trimming. The sample lists some 55,000 clones; 87% were seen once.

This sequence originates from a man in his fifties or sixties with acute or convalescent COVID-19. Sequencing was done on a sample of peripheral blood. The chain employs TRBV25-1 and TRBJ2-7, with TRBD2 as a possible D gene (6 bases). The CDR3 DNA is TGTGCCAGCAGTGAATGGGGCGGGGAATACGAGCAGTACTTC. This sequence encodes CASSEWGGEYEQYF.